This TCR beta chain was documented in a study of spatial heterogeneity in lung cancer (dated by TCRdb to between 2017 and 2020). In terms of the full investigation: Beta-chain transcripts were consistently detected in greater numbers than alpha-chain transcripts, which likely reflects a higher abundance of beta-chain transcripts. In the raw uncorrected reads, each unique combination of TCR and UMI appeared on average more than ten times. TCR alpha and beta repertoires were quantitatively compared across multiple tumor regions, matched nontumor lung and blood in non-small cell lung cancer. Nonsynonymous mutation counts, determined by whole-exome sequencing of tumor tissue, were related to TCR repertoire features. At surgery, both alpha and beta chains were TCR-sequenced in about 200 tumor regions, 63 to 80 matched nontumor lung samples and some 58 PBMC samples.

As encoded in the germline V gene, CDR1 is MNHEY while CDR2 is SVGAGI. The CDR3 has 15 amino acids, counting the end cysteine and phenylalanine. Just CDR3 DNA is preserved here, 45 bases in frame from base 1. Unmatched junction bases come to 3, with V trimmed by 1 base and J by 5 bases. The receptor library was made with 5' RACE. Sequencer: NextSeq 500. In the TCR library protocol, a unique molecular identifier was attached to each TCR cDNA molecule so that PCR and sequencing errors could be corrected. The paper's processing steps were these. TCR identification, UMI-based error correction and CDR3 extraction were performed with Decombinator tools. TCRs above a frequency of 2 per 1,000, corresponding to the top 1% of the tumor frequency distribution, were defined as expanded. Renyi diversity was calculated using the R vegan package after each repertoire was subsampled 100 times to 5,000 TCRs. CDR3 similarity networks were built from amino acid triplet string-kernel similarity, with CDR3s being connected when pairwise similarity was above 0.82. In-frame beta chains were kept once TCRdb had trimmed the public reads at Q25 with fastp and called clones with MiXCR. One record per CDR3 amino acid sequence lists the most common genes and DNA. These V and J calls originate from TCRdb's pipeline instead of the authors' own analysis. Counted in this sample were some 25,000 distinct CDR3 sequences; approximately 4.7% of them appeared once. The top ten hold under 6.5% of the sample.

What the work shows at the level of the full study, not this receptor alone: Ubiquitous expanded tumor TCRs were found in blood more often at tumor resection than at routine follow-up. Confirming at a functional level the hypothesis that regional TCRs recognize regional mutations was considered to require additional single-cell paired TCR alpha and beta sequencing.

In light of the paper, this sample's time point label describes: sample taken at primary tumor resection. Samples were obtained from approximately 72 patients with early-stage, untreated non-small cell lung cancer from the lung TRACERx cohort. For TCR sequencing, whole RNA was extracted from tumor and nontumor lung tissue, or from cryopreserved PBMC samples, and no cell sorting was done. Patients were selected for TCR sequencing only if sufficient RNA was available from at least two tumor regions. This clonotype appeared a few times. Its antigen is unknown. No qualities accompany the bases; no much larger clone lies one base away.

The rearranged segments are TRBV6-5 and TRBJ2-1; 9 bases in the junction line up with TRBD1. The material sequenced was PBMCs, taken at surgery. The receptor was derived from a male donor with early-stage non-small cell lung cancer. The CDR3 protein is CASSYWDRANNEQFF. Read as DNA, the sequence is TGTGCCAGCAGTTACTGGGACAGGGCAAACAATGAGCAGTTCTTC.